Each of the 24 T cell receptor beta chains below was sequenced from the same sample in a study of shared clonotypes between healthy human individuals. Only in-frame clones appear in the TCRdb table, and some are missing; sequencing was by immunoSEQ multiplex PCR. There are about 1.1 million clones in the sample; approximately 78% occur only once, and 0.55% to 0.7% lies in the top ten. Input material: memory CD4+ T cells from PBMCs. Subset denoted: CD45RA-negative fraction. The source is a man younger than 35 in good health. Some clones in this sample may be carry-over from other donors' samples.

The J gene is TRBJ2-5, the V gene TRBV6-6, with a tentative D call TRBD1 (5 bases). CDR1 is MNHNY, CDR2 SVGAGI, per germline (reference sequence). The CDR3 is 14 amino acids. V was clipped by 2 bases and J by 2 bases, with 9 bases between them. CDR3 sequence reads: CASSYLTEQETQYF. The CDR3 DNA is TGTGCCAGCAGTTACCTGACAGAACAAGAGACCCAGTACTTC.

The chain couples TRBV29-1 to TRBJ2-5; tentatively, D is TRBD1 (5 bases). V lost 2 bases and J lost 5, with 12 bases in between. CDR3 length equals 13 residues. Germline CDR1 reads SQVTM; CDR2 reads ANQGSEA. The CDR3 nucleotides are TGCAGCGTTGAACCCGACAGCCGGGAGACCCAGTACTTC. Residues: CSVEPDSRETQYF.

The V call is TRBV18, the J call TRBJ2-4; D is ambiguous. Trimming removed 2 bases at V and 0 bases at J, with 11 bases between. Germline CDR1 reads KGHSH; CDR2 reads LQKENI. There are 16 residues in the CDR3. This CDR3 reads CASSPTIPLAKNIQYF. CDR3 nucleotides: TGTGCCAGCTCACCAACGATCCCTCTAGCCAAAAACATTCAGTACTTC.

The V gene is TRBV15, the J gene TRBJ2-2; the D is unclear. CDR1 and CDR2 (germline): LNHNV, YYDKDF (reference sequence). The CDR3 is made up of 13 amino acids. V dropped 0 bases and J dropped 7 bases, with 6 bases sitting between them. Written as DNA, the CDR3 is TGTGCCACCAGCAGAGATTGGCGCGGGGAGCTGTTTTTT. This translates into CATSRDWRGELFF.

CDR3 in DNA: TGTGCCAGTAGTATTTACGGCGGTACTCCTATCAATGAGCAGTTCTTC. Protein sequence: CASSIYGGTPINEQFF. This chain connects TRBV19 to TRBJ2-1; D gene ambiguous. This CDR3 contains 16 residues. With 3 bases removed from V and 6 bases from J, the gap between germline ends came to 18 bases. CDR1 is LNHDA, CDR2 SQIVND, per germline (reference sequence).

The table lists this clone with a count of one. CDR3 sequence reads: CASSPRPGQGLNTEAFF. The CDR3 coding sequence is TGTGCCAGCAGCCCAAGGCCGGGACAGGGTCTGAACACTGAAGCTTTCTTT. The chain employs TRBV11-2 and TRBJ1-1, with TRBD1 identical over 9 bases. CDR3 length: 17 amino acids. Unmatched junction bases numbered 10, after V lost 5 bases and J lost 0 bases. Germline CDR1 reads SGHAT; CDR2 reads FQNNGV.

J is TRBJ2-3 and V is TRBV5-1, with TRBD1 matching over 7 bases. This CDR3 region has 14 residues. The V gene end was trimmed by 3 bases and the J gene end by 4 bases; junction bases not matched to a gene: 5. Germline V CDR1 and CDR2: SGHRS, YFSETQ. This chain's CDR3 is CASSYLGGADTQYF. In DNA, the CDR3 is TGCGCCAGCAGCTACCTAGGGGGCGCAGATACGCAGTATTTT. The complete variable domain, with remaining parts taken from reference TRBV5-1 and TRBJ2-3, reads KAGVTQTPRYLIKTRGQQVTLSCSPISGHRSVSWYQQTPGQGLQFLFEYFSETQRNKGNFPGRFSGRQFSNSRSEMNVSTLELGDSALYLCASSYLGGADTQYFGPGTRLTVL.

The genes are TRBV6-5 and TRBJ2-1; D unresolved. V lost 6 bases to trimming and J lost 5 bases, with 5 bases between them. The CDR3 length is 11 residues. Germline V gene data show CDR1 as MNHEY and CDR2 as SVGAGI. The CDR3 reads CASRVNNEQFF. In nucleotides, the CDR3 is TGTGCCAGCAGGGTCAACAATGAGCAGTTCTTC.

The CDR3 bases are TGTGCCAGCAGCCCCGGGAGGGGGAGACGCGAGCAGTACTTC. Translated: CASSPGRGRREQYF. The chain employs TRBV7-2 and TRBJ2-7; TRBD2 matches 8 bases. After removal of 5 bases from V and 6 bases from J, the junction contained 9 bases not matched to a gene. CDR1 and CDR2 from the germline V gene are SGHTA and FQGNSA. The CDR3 covers 14 residues.

The chain employs TRBV5-1 and TRBJ2-7; D is unresolved. Germline V gene lookup returns CDR1 SGHRS and CDR2 YFSETQ. The CDR3 is made up of 14 amino acids. The V gene lost 4 bases and the J gene lost 3 bases, with 14 bases spanning the gap. The CDR3 DNA reads as TGCGCCAGCAGCCGGACCTCAGCGAACTACGAGCAGTACTTC. Translation gives CASSRTSANYEQYF.

The chain carries TRBV7-2 and TRBJ2-7; no definite D call. V lost 0 bases and J 4 bases, leaving 13 bases between the germline ends. Germline V lookup: CDR1 SGHTA, CDR2 FQGNSA. There are 15 residues in the CDR3. CDR3 residues: CASSLAVGSSYEQYF. The CDR3, as DNA: TGTGCCAGCAGCTTAGCAGTGGGGTCCTCATACGAGCAGTACTTC. Full variable domain (outside the CDR3, taken from reference TRBV7-2 and TRBJ2-7): GAGVSQSPSNKVTEKGKDVELRCDPISGHTALYWYRQSLGQGLEFLIYFQGNSAPDKSGLPSDRFSAERTGGSVSTLTIQRTQQEDSAVYLCASSLAVGSSYEQYFGPGTRLTVT.

In this sample, this clone turned up once. The V gene is TRBV6-5, the J gene TRBJ1-4; 7 bases align to TRBD1. CDR3 length equals 12 residues. Germline trimming cut 4 bases from V and 10 bases from J; bases unmatched to any gene: 3. From germline, CDR1 is MNHEY and CDR2 SVGAGI. CDR3 coding DNA: TGTGCCAGCAGTTGGGACAGAGTAAAACTGTTTTTT. As protein: CASSWDRVKLFF.

This chain joins TRBV28 and TRBJ1-2; D remains unclear. V was cut by 8 bases and J by 12 bases, with 19 bases left in between. Per the germline V gene, CDR1 is MDHEN and CDR2 is SYDVKM. The CDR3 has 12 amino acids. The CDR3 DNA is TGTGCCAGCGCCTCGAGCGGGGAATTGCACACCTTC. It translates to CASASSGELHTF.

The chain joins TRBV7-2 to TRBJ1-3; no definite D call. Germline-derived CDR1 and CDR2 are SGHTA and FQGNSA. The CDR3 length is 15 residues. Between the trimmed V and J ends, which lost 5 bases and 1 base, there was a span of 12 bases. CDR3 nucleotides: TGTGCCAGCAGCGGCTTTGGAAATTCTGGAAACACCATATATTTT. The encoded protein is CASSGFGNSGNTIYF. The variable domain in full, with the rest retrieved from reference TRBV7-2 and TRBJ1-3, is GAGVSQSPSNKVTEKGKDVELRCDPISGHTALYWYRQSLGQGLEFLIYFQGNSAPDKSGLPSDRFSAERTGGSVSTLTIQRTQQEDSAVYLCASSGFGNSGNTIYFGEGSWLTVV.

This clone was observed a single time. The V and J genes are TRBV29-1 and TRBJ1-1; a weak D match, TRBD1 (6 bases). Trimming removed 7 bases at V and 6 bases at J, with 18 bases between. The CDR3 runs 13 residues. The germline CDR1 and CDR2 sequences are SQVTM and ANQGSEA. The CDR3 here is CSAWGAAGPEAFF. CDR3 in DNA: TGCAGCGCCTGGGGGGCCGCGGGACCTGAAGCTTTCTTT.

The V and J genes are TRBV4-1 and TRBJ2-5, with TRBD1 matching 8 bases. Trimming took 4 bases from V and 5 from J; bases not matched to a gene: 12. In germline, CDR1 is MGHRA, CDR2 YSYEKL. CDR3 length: 16 residues. Here the CDR3 reads CASSPASGQERETQYF. The CDR3 coding sequence is TGCGCCAGCAGCCCGGCGTCGGGACAGGAGCGGGAGACCCAGTACTTC.

Comment on this clone: Other DNA sequences from this sample encode an identical CDR3 as well. The chain combines TRBV7-9 with TRBJ2-5; D call uncertain. The ends were cut back, 2 bases at V and 2 bases at J, with 9 bases in the middle. CDR1 is SEHNR and CDR2 is FQNEAQ in the germline V gene (reference sequence). This CDR3 has 14 amino acids. The CDR3 nucleotides read TGTGCCAGCAGCTTAATGACGGTGCAAGAGACCCAGTACTTC. Protein: CASSLMTVQETQYF.

V gene TRBV28 combines with J gene TRBJ2-1; tentatively, D is TRBD1 (5 bases). V was shortened by 6 bases and J by 7 bases, with 22 bases between the two germline ends. The CDR3 consists of 16 residues. The germline V gene has CDR1 MDHEN and CDR2 SYDVKM. CDR3 in amino acids: CASSPPGRAQSNEQFF. The CDR3 DNA is TGTGCCAGCAGCCCCCCCGGCAGGGCCCAAAGTAATGAGCAGTTCTTC.

The chain links TRBV5-3 to TRBJ1-2; D ambiguous. TRBV5-3 is an ORF, with its function uncertain. The CDR3 spans 13 residues. Trimming removed 1 base from V and 0 bases from J, with 4 bases in between. CDR3 sequence reads: CARSLITNYGYTF. The CDR3 bases are TGTGCCAGAAGCTTGATAACTAACTATGGCTACACCTTC.

This clone has just one count. Being one base from a much bigger clone, this may be a read error. This sequence joins TRBV5-4 and TRBJ2-2; D tentatively fits TRBD1 or TRBD2 (6 bases each). Germline lookup yields CDR1 SGHNT and CDR2 YYREEE (reference sequence). The CDR3 has 15 residues. CDR3 DNA sequence: TGTGCCAGCAGCTTGCAGGGGAGGAGCACCCGGGAGCTGTTTTTT. This codes for CASSLQGRSTRELFF.

This clone was seen only a few times. The genes are TRBV4-1 and TRBJ1-3; D is unresolved. Trimming removed 4 bases from V and 1 base from J, with 17 bases in between. The CDR3 consists of 17 residues. Germline CDR1 MGHRA, CDR2 YSYEKL. CDR3 amino acids: CASSLFTGPPSGNTIYF. CDR3 in DNA: TGCGCCAGCAGCCTCTTCACTGGCCCACCTTCTGGAAACACCATATATTTT.

The chain employs TRBV7-6 and TRBJ2-7; D assignment may be TRBD1 or TRBD2 (6 bases each). The germline gives CDR1 SGHVS, CDR2 FNYEAQ. CDR3 size: 14 residues. With 5 bases removed from V and 0 bases from J, the gap between germline ends came to 11 bases. DNA for the CDR3: TGTGCCAGCAGCGGTGGGGGGCCCTCCTACGAGCAGTACTTC. It encodes CASSGGGPSYEQYF.

CDR3 in amino acids: CASRPGAVTNEKLFF. DNA of the CDR3: TGTGCCAGCAGGCCAGGGGCCGTGACTAATGAAAAACTGTTTTTT. The rearrangement joins TRBV6-6 to TRBJ1-4, with D possibly matching TRBD1 (6 bases). Germline V gene sequence: CDR1 MNHNY, CDR2 SVGAGI (reference sequence). V was cut by 6 bases and J by 2 bases, with 13 bases left in between. This CDR3 contains 15 residues.

This clone was seen once. The V gene is TRBV6-4, the J gene TRBJ2-3, with TRBD2 identical over 9 bases. Germline CDR1 is MRHNA and CDR2 is SNTAGT. The CDR3 runs 16 residues. After removal of 5 bases from V and 2 bases from J, the junction contained 8 bases not matched to a gene. DNA of the CDR3: TGTGCCAGCAGTTGGGGTAGCGGGAGAGACACAGATACGCAGTATTTT. It codes for CASSWGSGRDTDTQYF.